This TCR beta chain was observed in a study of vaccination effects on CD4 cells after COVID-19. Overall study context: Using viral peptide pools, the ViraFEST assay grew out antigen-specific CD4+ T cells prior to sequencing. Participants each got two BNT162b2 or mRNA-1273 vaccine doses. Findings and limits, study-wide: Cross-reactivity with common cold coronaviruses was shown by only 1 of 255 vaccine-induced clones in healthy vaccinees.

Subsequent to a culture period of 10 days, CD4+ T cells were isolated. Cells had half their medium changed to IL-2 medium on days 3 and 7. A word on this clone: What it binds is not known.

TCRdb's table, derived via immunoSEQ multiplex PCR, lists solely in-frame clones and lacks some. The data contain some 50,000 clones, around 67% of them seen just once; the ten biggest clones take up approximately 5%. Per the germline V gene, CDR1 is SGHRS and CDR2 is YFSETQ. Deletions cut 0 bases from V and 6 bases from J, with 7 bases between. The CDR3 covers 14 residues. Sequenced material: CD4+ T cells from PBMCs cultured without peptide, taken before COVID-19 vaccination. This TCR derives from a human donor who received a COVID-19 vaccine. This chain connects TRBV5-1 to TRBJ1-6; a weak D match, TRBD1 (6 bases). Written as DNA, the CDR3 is TGCGCCAGCAGCTTGGAGGGGGTTAATTCACCCCTCCACTTT. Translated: CASSLEGVNSPLHF.